This T cell receptor beta chain was identified in a study of blood T cell repertoires in COVID-19 (dated by TCRdb to 2020 to 2022). Notes on the research overall: Samples from collaborators originated in the United States, Italy and Spain and spanned both the acute and convalescent phases of COVID-19. The prospective study material was composed of cDNA or gDNA derived from T cells, B-cell-depleted T cells, or PBMCs. Deeply sampled blood TCRbeta repertoires from subjects exposed to, actively infected with, or recovered from COVID-19 were included in the dataset. The repertoires were made available in a free public database intended to serve as a resource for research on the immune response to SARS-CoV-2. Samples came from the ongoing ImmuneRACE study (first 160 participants) plus 1,254 subjects from 6 global collaborators. Nearly every sample came with metadata listing a de-identified subject ID, COVID-19 status, age in years and sex. Where available, HLA class I and class II types were taken from metadata supplied by the sample provider and were not determined by assay-based typing.

In the case of this clone: Its antigen is still unknown. Base qualities are missing; no much larger clone stands one base away.

Its CDR3 holds 13 amino acids, cysteine through phenylalanine. The entry retains the CDR3 DNA only, 39 bases that are in frame from base 1. V was cut back by 4 bases and J by 4 bases, leaving a gap of 7 bases between them. Results the study describes overall, beyond this receptor: The amount of clinical and demographic metadata varied by source and participant and was provided uncurated.

TCRbeta CDR3 regions were amplified from genomic DNA using the immunoSEQ Assay, a bias-controlled multiplex PCR. Turning to the authors' computational methods: The number of nucleated cells in each sample was estimated by amplification of reference gene primers within the assay. To quantify the absolute abundance of each unique TCRbeta CDR3 rearrangement, sequence reads were collapsed and filtered. For each sample, productive Simpson clonality was calculated as the square root of Simpson's diversity index across productive rearrangements. TCRdb obtained this table from immuneACCESS and retained in-frame rearrangements with V and J assigned. These tables miss some clones; where compared with another copy, unresolved V genes account for less than half of the shortfall, and the remainder is unexplained. That table furnishes V, J and clone size, whereas the DNA furnished D and trimming. For this sample there are hundreds of thousands of clones; roughly nine tenths appear just once. The ten most abundant clones make up 0.95% to 1.3% of the sample.

In the prospective study, participants were about 18 to 95 years old, resided in around 25 geographic areas of the United States, and were enrolled through a virtual design. In the prospective study, cohorts were assigned on the basis of participant-reported clinical history obtained from a screening survey and a study questionnaire. Recovered participants in ImmuneRACE Cohort 3 were defined as having two consecutive negative NP/OP PCR tests, clearance from a healthcare professional, or resolution of symptoms. Each participant in the prospective study had whole blood, serum and a nasopharyngeal or oropharyngeal swab collected by mobile phlebotomists. Participants in the prospective study had the option to provide additional blood draws and questionnaires over an approximately 2-month period. Before DNA extraction, prospective study blood samples were shipped either frozen or at room temperature.

The source of this sequence is a man aged 30-40 years who had recovered from COVID-19. The sequence links TRBV12-3 or TRBV12-4 to TRBJ2-2; possibly the D gene is TRBD2, per 5 matching bases. The specimen sequenced was PBMCs or T cells enriched from blood (not recorded which). Here is the DNA: TGTGCCAGCAGTTCGGGATTCACCGGGGAGCTGTTTTTT. Translated, this gives CASSSGFTGELFF.